This TCR beta chain was identified during a study of blood T cell repertoires in COVID-19. Study as a whole: COVID-19 samples, acute and convalescent, were from the United States, Italy and Spain. PBMCs, B-cell-depleted T cells, or T cells provided the cDNA or gDNA that made up the material.

In the authors' workflow: Amplification with reference gene primers provided the estimates of nucleated cell counts. The table came from immunoSEQ multiplex PCR; TCRdb's copy has only in-frame clones and leaves some out. That table is the source of V, J and clone size, and D and trimming were worked out from the DNA. The repertoire holds approximately 300,000 clones, about 83% seen once, with around 1.5% in the top ten. CDR3 length: 15 residues. With V trimmed by 5 bases and J by 5 bases, 7 bases remained unmatched. Germline V gives CDR1 SGHVS, CDR2 FNYEAQ. This clone was seen only once. Sample: peripheral blood. This chain connects TRBV7-6 to TRBJ2-5, with 11 bases fitting TRBD2. The source is a woman aged 50 to 65 with acute or convalescent COVID-19. CDR3: CASSKLAGVGETQYF. CDR3 coding DNA: TGTGCCAGCAGCAAACTAGCGGGAGTAGGGGAGACCCAGTACTTC.